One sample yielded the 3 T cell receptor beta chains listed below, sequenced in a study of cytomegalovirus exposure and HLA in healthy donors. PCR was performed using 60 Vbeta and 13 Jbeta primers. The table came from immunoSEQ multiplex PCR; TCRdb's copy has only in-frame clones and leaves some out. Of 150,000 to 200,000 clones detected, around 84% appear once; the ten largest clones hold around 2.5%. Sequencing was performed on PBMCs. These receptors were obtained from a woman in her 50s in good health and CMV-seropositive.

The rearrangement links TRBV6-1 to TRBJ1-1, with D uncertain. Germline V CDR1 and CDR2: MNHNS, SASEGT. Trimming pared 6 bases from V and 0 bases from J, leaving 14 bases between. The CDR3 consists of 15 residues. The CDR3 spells CASRSPPGLNTEAFF. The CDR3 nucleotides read TGTGCCAGCAGGTCCCCCCCGGGGTTGAACACTGAAGCTTTCTTT.

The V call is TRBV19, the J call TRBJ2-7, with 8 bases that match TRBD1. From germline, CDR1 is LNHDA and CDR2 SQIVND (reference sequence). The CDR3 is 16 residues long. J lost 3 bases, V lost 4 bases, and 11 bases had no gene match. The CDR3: CASSTLPGQEYYEQYF. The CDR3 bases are TGTGCCAGTAGTACCCTTCCGGGACAGGAATACTACGAGCAGTACTTC.

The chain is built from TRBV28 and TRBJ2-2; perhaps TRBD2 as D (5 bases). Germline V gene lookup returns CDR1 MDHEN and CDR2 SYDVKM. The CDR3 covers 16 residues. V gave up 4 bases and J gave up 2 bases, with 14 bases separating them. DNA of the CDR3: TGTGCCAGCAGTTCCGGGATTACAACTAACACCGGGGAGCTGTTTTTT. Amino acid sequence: CASSSGITTNTGELFF.